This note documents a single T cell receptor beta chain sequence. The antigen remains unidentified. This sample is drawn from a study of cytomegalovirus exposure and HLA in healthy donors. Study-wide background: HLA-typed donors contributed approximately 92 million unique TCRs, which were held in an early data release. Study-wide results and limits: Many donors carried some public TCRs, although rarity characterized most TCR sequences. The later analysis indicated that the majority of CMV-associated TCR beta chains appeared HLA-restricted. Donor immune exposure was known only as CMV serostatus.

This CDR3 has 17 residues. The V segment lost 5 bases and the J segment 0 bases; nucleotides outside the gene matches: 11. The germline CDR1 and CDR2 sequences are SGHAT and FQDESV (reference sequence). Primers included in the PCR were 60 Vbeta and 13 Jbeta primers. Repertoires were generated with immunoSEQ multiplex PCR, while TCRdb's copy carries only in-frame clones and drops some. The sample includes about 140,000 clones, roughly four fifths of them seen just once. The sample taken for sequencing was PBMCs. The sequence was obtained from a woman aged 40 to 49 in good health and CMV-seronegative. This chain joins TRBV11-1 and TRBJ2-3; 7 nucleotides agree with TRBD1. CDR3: CASSKYRDSTSTDTQYF. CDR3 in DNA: TGTGCCAGCAGCAAATACCGGGACAGCACTAGCACAGATACGCAGTATTTT.